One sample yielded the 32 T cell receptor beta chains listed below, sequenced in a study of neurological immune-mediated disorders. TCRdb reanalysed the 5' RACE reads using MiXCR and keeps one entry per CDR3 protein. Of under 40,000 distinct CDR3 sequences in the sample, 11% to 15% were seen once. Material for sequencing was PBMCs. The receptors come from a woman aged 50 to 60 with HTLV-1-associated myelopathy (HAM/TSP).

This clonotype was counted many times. The CDR3 loop is CASRGSGSSYNEQFF. Written as DNA, the CDR3 is TGTGCCAGCAGGGGGAGCGGGAGCTCCTACAATGAGCAGTTCTTC. The J gene is TRBJ2-1, the V gene TRBV2, with 8 nucleotides matching TRBD2. J was trimmed by 0 bases and V by 6 bases; bases with no gene match: 4. The CDR3 covers 15 residues. Germline values: CDR1 SNHLY, CDR2 FYNNEI.

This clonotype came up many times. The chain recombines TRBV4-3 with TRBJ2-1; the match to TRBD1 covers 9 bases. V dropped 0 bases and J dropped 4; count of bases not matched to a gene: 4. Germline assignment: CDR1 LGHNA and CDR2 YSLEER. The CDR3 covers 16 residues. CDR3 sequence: CASSQDGGQGYNEQFF. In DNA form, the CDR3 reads TGCGCCAGCAGCCAAGATGGGGGACAGGGTTACAATGAGCAGTTCTTC.

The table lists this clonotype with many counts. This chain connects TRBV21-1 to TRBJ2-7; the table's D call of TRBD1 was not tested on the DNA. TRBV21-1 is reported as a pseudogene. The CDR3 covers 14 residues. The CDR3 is CANRVDRSPYEQYF. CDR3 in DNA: TGTGCCAACAGAGTTGACAGGTCCCCCTACGAGCAGTACTTC.

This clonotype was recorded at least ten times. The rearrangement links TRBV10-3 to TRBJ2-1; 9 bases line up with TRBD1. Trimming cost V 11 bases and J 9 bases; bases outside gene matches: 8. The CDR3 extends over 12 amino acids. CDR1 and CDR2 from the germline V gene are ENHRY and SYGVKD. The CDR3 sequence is CAGTGRKSEQFF. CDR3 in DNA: TGTGCCGGGACAGGGCGGAAGAGTGAGCAGTTCTTC.

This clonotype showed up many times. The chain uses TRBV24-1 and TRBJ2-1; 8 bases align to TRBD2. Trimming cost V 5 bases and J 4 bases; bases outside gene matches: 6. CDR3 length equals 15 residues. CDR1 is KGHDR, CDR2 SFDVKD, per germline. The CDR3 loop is CATSVRLARYNEQFF. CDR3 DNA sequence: TGTGCCACCAGTGTTAGACTAGCGAGATACAATGAGCAGTTCTTC.

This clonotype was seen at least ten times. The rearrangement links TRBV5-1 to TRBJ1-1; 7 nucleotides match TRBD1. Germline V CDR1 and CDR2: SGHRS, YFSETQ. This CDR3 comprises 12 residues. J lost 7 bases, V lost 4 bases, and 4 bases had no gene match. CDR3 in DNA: TGCGCCAGCAGCGGGGGACAGCTTGAAGCTTTCTTT. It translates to CASSGGQLEAFF.

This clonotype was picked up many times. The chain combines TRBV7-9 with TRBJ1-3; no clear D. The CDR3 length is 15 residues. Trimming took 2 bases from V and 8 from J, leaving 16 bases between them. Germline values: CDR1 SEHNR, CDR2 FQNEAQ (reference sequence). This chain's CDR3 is CASSLTSAGWDTIYF. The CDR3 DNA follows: TGTGCCAGCAGCTTAACGTCCGCGGGGTGGGACACCATATATTTT.

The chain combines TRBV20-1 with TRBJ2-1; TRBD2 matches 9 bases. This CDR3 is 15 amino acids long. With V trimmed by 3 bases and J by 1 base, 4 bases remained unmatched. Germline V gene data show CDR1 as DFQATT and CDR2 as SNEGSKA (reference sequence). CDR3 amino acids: CSASSGGASYNEQFF. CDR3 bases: TGCAGTGCTAGTAGCGGGGGCGCTTCCTACAATGAGCAGTTCTTC.

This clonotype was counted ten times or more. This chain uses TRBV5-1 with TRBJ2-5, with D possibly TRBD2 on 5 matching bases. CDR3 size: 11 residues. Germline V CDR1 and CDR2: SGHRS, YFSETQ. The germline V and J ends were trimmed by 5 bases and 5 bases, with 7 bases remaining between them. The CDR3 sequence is CASREAETQYF. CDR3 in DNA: TGCGCCAGCAGGGAGGCGGAGACCCAGTACTTC.

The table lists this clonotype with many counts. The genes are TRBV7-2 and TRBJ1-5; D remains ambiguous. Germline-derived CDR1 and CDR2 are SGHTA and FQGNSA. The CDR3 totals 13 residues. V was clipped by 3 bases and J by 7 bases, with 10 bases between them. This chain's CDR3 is CASSLEPKQPQHF. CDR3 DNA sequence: TGTGCCAGCAGCTTGGAACCCAAGCAGCCCCAGCATTTT.

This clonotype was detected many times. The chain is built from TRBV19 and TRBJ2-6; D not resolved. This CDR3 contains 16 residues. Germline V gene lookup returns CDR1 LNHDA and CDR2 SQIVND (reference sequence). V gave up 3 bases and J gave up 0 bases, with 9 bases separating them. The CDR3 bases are TGTGCCAGTAGTATGTCCGGGCTCTCTGGGGCCAACGTCCTGACTTTC. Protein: CASSMSGLSGANVLTF.

The CDR3 region is CASSFSLGVNTGELFF. CDR3 nucleotides: TGTGCCAGCAGCTTTTCCCTAGGGGTAAACACCGGGGAGCTGTTTTTT. V and J are TRBV13 and TRBJ2-2, with D perhaps matching TRBD1 (5 bases). The V end was cut by 3 bases, the J end by 2 bases, with 13 bases between. The CDR3 is made up of 16 amino acids. Looked up from germline, CDR1 is PRHDT and CDR2 is FYEKMQ (reference sequence). Using reference TRBV13 and TRBJ2-2 for the parts outside the CDR3, the full variable domain is AAGVIQSPRHLIKEKRETATLKCYPIPRHDTVYWYQQGPGQDPQFLISFYEKMQSDKGSIPDRFSAQQFSDYHSELNMSSLELGDSALYFCASSFSLGVNTGELFFGEGSRLTVL.

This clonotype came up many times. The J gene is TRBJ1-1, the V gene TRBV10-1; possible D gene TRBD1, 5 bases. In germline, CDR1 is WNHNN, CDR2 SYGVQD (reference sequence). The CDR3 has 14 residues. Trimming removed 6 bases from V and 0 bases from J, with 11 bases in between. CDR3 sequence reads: CASSKGTLNTEAFF. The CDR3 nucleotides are TGCGCCAGCAGCAAGGGGACTCTGAACACTGAAGCTTTCTTT.

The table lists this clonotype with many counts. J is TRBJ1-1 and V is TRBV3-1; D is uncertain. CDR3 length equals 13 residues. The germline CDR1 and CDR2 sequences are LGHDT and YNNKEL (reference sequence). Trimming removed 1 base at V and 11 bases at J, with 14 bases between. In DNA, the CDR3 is TGTGCCAGCAGCCAAGGAGTGAGGGAGCGGGCTTTCTTT. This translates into CASSQGVRERAFF.

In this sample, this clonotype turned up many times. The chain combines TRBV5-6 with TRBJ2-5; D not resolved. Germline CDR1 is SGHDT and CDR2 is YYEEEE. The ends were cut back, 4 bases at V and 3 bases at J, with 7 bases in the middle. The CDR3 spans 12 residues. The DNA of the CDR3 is TGTGCCAGCAGCCTGGACGAAGAGACCCAGTACTTC. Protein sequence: CASSLDEETQYF. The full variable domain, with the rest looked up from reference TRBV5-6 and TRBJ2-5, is DAGVTQSPTHLIKTRGQQVTLRCSPKSGHDTVSWYQQALGQGPQFIFQYYEEEERQRGNFPDRFSGHQFPNYSSELNVNALLLGDSALYLCASSLDEETQYFGPGTRLLVL.

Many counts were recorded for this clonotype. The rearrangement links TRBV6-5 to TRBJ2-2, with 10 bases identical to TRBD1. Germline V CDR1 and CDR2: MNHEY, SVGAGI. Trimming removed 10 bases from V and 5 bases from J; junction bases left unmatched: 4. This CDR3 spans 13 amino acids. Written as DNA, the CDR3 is TGTGCCACCCGGACAGGGGGAACCGGGGAGCTGTTTTTT. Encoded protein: CATRTGGTGELFF.

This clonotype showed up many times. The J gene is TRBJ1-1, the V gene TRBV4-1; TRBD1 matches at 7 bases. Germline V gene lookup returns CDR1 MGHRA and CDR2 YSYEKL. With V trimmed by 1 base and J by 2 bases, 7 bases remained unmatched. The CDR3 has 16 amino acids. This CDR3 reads CASSQAWGDSNTEAFF. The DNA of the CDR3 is TGCGCCAGCAGCCAAGCCTGGGGGGACAGTAACACTGAAGCTTTCTTT.

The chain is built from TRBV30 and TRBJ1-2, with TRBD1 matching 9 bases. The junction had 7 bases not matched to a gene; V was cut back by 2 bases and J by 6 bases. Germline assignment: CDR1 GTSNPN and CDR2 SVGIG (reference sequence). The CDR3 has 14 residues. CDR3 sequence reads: CAWSRKGQGDGYTF. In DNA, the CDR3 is TGTGCCTGGAGTCGAAAGGGACAGGGTGATGGCTACACCTTC.

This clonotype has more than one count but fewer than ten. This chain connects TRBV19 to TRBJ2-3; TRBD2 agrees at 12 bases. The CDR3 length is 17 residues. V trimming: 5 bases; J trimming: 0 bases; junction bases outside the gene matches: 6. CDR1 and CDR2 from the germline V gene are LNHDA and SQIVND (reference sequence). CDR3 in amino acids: CASSLAGTSGSTDTQYF. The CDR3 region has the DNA TGTGCCAGTAGTCTAGCCGGGACTAGCGGGAGCACAGATACGCAGTATTTT.

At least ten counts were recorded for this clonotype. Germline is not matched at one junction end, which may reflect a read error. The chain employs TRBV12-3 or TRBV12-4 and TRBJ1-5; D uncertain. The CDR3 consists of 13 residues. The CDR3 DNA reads TGCGCCAGCAGCTTGGGGAGCAATCAGCCCCAGCATTTT. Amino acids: CASSLGSNQPQHF.

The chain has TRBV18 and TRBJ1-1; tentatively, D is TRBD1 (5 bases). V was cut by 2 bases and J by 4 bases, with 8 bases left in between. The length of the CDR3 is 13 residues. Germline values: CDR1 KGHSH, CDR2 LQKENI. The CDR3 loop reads CASSPGQCTEAFF. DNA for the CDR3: TGTGCCAGCTCACCAGGACAATGCACTGAAGCTTTCTTT.

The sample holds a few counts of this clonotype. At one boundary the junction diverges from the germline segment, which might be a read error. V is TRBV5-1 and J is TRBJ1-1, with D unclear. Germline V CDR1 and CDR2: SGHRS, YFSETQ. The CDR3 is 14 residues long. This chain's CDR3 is CTSSNTPPGTEAFF. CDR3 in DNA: TGCACCAGCAGCAATACACCTCCTGGTACTGAAGCTTTCTTT. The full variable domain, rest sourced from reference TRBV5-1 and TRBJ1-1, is KAGVTQTPRYLIKTRGQQVTLSCSPISGHRSVSWYQQTPGQGLQFLFEYFSETQRNKGNFPGRFSGRQFSNSRSEMNVSTLELGDSALYLCTSSNTPPGTEAFFGQGTRLTVV.

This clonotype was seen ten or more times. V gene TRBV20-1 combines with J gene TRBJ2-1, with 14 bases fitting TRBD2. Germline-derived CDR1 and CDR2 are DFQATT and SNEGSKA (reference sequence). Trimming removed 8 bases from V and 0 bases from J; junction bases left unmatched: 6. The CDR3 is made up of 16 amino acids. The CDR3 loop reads CSRTSGGFGSYNEQFF. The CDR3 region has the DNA TGCAGTAGGACTAGCGGGGGGTTCGGCTCCTACAATGAGCAGTTCTTC.

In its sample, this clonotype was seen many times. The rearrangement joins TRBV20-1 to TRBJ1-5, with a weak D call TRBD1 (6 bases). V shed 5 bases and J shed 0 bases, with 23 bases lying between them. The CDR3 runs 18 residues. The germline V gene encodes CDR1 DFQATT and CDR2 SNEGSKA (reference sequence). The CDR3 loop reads CSAFRAGGPYYSNQPQHF. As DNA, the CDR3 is TGCAGTGCTTTCCGCGCCGGGGGGCCTTACTATAGCAATCAGCCCCAGCATTTT.

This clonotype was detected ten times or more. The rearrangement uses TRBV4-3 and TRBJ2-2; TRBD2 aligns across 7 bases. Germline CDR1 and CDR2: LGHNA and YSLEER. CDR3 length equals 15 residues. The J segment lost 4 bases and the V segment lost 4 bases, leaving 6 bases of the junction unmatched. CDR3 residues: CASSPHGGSTGELFF. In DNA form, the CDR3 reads TGCGCCAGCAGCCCACACGGGGGGAGCACCGGGGAGCTGTTTTTT.

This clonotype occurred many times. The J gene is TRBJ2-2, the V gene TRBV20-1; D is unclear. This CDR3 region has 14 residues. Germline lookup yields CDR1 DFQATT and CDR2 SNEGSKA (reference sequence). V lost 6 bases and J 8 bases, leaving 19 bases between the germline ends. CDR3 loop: CSARPPGRKGELFF. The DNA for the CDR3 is TGCAGTGCACGACCCCCCGGCCGGAAAGGGGAGCTGTTTTTT.

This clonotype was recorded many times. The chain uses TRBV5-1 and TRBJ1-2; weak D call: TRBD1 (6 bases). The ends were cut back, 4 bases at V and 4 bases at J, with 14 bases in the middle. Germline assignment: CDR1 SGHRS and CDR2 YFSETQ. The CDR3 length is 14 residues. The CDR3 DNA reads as TGCGCCAGCAGCCCAACCCAGGGGATCTATGGCTACACCTTC. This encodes CASSPTQGIYGYTF.

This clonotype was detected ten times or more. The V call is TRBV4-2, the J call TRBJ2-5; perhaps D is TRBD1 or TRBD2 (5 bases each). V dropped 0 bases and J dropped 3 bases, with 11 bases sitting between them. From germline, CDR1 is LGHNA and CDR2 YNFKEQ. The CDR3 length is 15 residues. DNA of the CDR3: TGTGCCAGCAGCCAAGATGGGACGCTAAAAGAGACCCAGTACTTC. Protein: CASSQDGTLKETQYF.

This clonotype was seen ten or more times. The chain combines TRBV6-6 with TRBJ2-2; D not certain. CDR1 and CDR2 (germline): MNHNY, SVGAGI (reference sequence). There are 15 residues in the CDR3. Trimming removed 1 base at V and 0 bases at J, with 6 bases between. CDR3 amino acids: CASSYWRANTGELFF. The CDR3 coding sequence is TGTGCCAGCAGTTACTGGCGAGCGAACACCGGGGAGCTGTTTTTT.

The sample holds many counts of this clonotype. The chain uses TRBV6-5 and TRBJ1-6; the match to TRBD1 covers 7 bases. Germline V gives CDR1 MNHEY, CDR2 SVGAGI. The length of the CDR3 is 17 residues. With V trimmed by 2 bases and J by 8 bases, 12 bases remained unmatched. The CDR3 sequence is CASSYSPSETGHSPLHF. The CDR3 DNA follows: TGTGCCAGCAGTTACAGCCCCTCGGAGACAGGGCATTCACCCCTCCACTTT.

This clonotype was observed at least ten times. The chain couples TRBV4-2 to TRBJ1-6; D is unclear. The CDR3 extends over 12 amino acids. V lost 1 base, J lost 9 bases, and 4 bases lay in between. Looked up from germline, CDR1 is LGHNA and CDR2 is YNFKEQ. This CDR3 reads CASSQGPSPLHF. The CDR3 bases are TGTGCCAGCAGCCAAGGACCTTCACCCCTCCACTTT.

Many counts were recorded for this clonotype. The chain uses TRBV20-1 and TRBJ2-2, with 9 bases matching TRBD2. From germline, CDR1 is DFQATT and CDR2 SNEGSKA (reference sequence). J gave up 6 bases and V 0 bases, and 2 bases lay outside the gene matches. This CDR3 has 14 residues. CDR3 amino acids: CSARDGGGAGELFF. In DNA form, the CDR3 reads TGCAGTGCTAGAGACGGCGGGGGGGCCGGGGAGCTGTTTTTT.